This TCR beta chain emerged from a study of blood T cell repertoires in COVID-19. Original data processing: For nucleated cells, counts were estimated from reference gene primer amplification. Some clones are missing from TCRdb's copy, which holds only in-frame ones; the method was immunoSEQ multiplex PCR. V and J calls and clone size are as listed in that table; D and trimming were resolved from the DNA. The sample consists of under 200,000 clones, roughly 88% of them appearing once. Germline lookup yields CDR1 SGDLS and CDR2 YYNGEE. The length of the CDR3 is 16 residues. V lost 5 bases to trimming and J lost 4 bases; unmatched junction nucleotides: 12.

V usage is TRBV9 and J usage is TRBJ1-3; 7 bases align to TRBD1. This clonotype was obtained from a woman aged 55 to 70 with acute or convalescent COVID-19. The sequencing input was peripheral blood. CDR3 amino acids: CASSNIHRGMGNTIYF. In nucleotides, the CDR3 is TGTGCCAGCAGTAATATCCACAGGGGAATGGGAAACACCATATATTTT.